This T cell receptor (beta chain) came from a study of early T cells in non-severe SARS-CoV-2 infection. Study-wide context: With bulk RNA from unsorted whole blood as input, sequencing yielded unpaired chains. Findings of the study overall: The matching step, a VDJdb search, favored anti-spike CD8 responses and missed private and CD4 specificities.

Trimming cost V 3 bases and J 2 bases, with 11 bases left between them. The CDR3 has 14 residues. CDR1 is SGHDT, CDR2 YYEEEE, per germline. Researchers tagged individual cDNA molecules with unique molecular identifiers. A single record per CDR3 protein comes from TCRdb applying MiXCR to the 5' RACE reads. The repertoire holds about 56,000 distinct CDR3 sequences, with 8% to 11% as singletons. This clonotype was observed many times. Antigen specificity is unknown. The chain uses TRBV5-6 and TRBJ2-5, with D possibly being TRBD1 (6 bases). This receptor was taken from an adult who was a healthcare worker with PCR-confirmed SARS-CoV-2 infection or an uninfected control (not recorded which). The sample taken for sequencing was whole blood. The CDR3 is CASSWGPRQETQYF. CDR3 coding DNA: TGTGCCAGCAGCTGGGGGCCTCGGCAAGAGACCCAGTACTTC.